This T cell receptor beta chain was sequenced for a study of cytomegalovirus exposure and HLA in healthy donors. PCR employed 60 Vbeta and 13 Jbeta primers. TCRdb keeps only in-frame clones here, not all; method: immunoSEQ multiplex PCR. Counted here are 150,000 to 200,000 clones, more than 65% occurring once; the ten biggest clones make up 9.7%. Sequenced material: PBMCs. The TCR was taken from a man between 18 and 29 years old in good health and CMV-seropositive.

The CDR3 DNA is TGTGCCAGCAGCTCTAACACTCTACAGGTTGGCTATGGCTACACCTTC. Encoded protein: CASSSNTLQVGYGYTF. The chain combines TRBV13 with TRBJ1-2; tentative D call: TRBD1 (5 bases). This CDR3 spans 16 amino acids. CDR1 is PRHDT, CDR2 FYEKMQ, per germline (reference sequence). The V gene lost 4 bases and the J gene lost 4 bases, with 19 bases spanning the gap.